The 19 T cell receptor beta chains given below trace back to one sample, sequenced in a study of T-cell reconstitution after alpha-beta-depleted transplantation in children. Unique molecular identifiers were built into the TCRbeta library. Each CDR3 protein gets one entry after TCRdb re-called the PCR reads with MiXCR. The sample includes some 490,000 distinct CDR3 sequences, around 13% seen only once; the top ten take about 5.4%. The sample consisted of PBMCs from the stem cell graft donor, taken from the stem cell graft. These TCRs come from a human donor who donated a stem cell graft to a child with combined immunodeficiency.

This clonotype has only a few counts. The chain uses TRBV5-1 and TRBJ1-1; D unclear. CDR1 is SGHRS, CDR2 YFSETQ, per germline. The CDR3 extends over 15 amino acids. V lost 4 bases and J 1 base, leaving 14 bases between the germline ends. CDR3 coding DNA: TGCGCCAGCAGCCCGTGGGCAGGAGAGAACACTGAAGCTTTCTTT. It codes for CASSPWAGENTEAFF.

In its sample, this clonotype was seen a few times. The V and J genes are TRBV30 and TRBJ2-7; D gene uncertain. This CDR3 is 15 amino acids long. Germline CDR1 reads GTSNPN; CDR2 reads SVGIG (reference sequence). Trimming cost V 5 bases and J 1 base, with 18 bases left between them. The CDR3 DNA sequence: TGTGCCTGGGAATATATAGAGGACGTATCCTACGAGCAGTACTTC. Its protein is CAWEYIEDVSYEQYF.

V gene TRBV7-2 combines with J gene TRBJ2-3; 7 bases align to TRBD2. The CDR3 extends over 15 amino acids. CDR1 and CDR2 (germline): SGHTA, FQGNSA. The ends lost 1 base at V and 5 bases at J; junction bases unmatched: 6. As DNA, the CDR3 is TGTGCCAGCAGCTTAGATGGCGGGAGTATAGATACGCAGTATTTT. The encoded protein is CASSLDGGSIDTQYF.

In its sample, this clonotype was seen a few times. The CDR3 here is CASSGPSNYEQYF. Written as DNA, the CDR3 is TGTGCCAGCAGCGGGCCTTCTAACTACGAGCAGTACTTC. The chain joins TRBV9 to TRBJ2-7; D is unclear. This CDR3 contains 13 residues. Per germline, CDR1 SGDLS and CDR2 YYNGEE. The V end lost 3 bases, the J end lost 3 bases, and 10 bases lay between the germline ends. Full variable domain (remainder filled in from reference TRBV9 and TRBJ2-7): DSGVTQTPKHLITATGQRVTLRCSPRSGDLSVYWYQQSLDQGLQFLIQYYNGEERAKGNILERFSAQQFPDLHSELNLSSLELGDSALYFCASSGPSNYEQYFGPGTRLTVT.

The rearrangement joins TRBV7-3 to TRBJ2-3; maybe TRBD1 (6 bases). In germline, CDR1 is SGHTA, CDR2 FQGTGA. V was pared by 2 bases and J by 5 bases, with 14 bases between. The CDR3 runs to 15 residues. The CDR3 sequence: CASSLEGKTGDTQYF. The CDR3 DNA sequence: TGTGCCAGCAGCTTAGAGGGCAAGACAGGAGATACGCAGTATTTT.

The genes are TRBV5-5 and TRBJ1-3; no definite D call. Trimming shortened V by 2 bases and J by 4 bases, and 4 bases separated the two germline ends. The CDR3 covers 12 residues. CDR1 is SGHKS and CDR2 is YYEKEE in the germline V gene (reference sequence). This chain's CDR3 is CASSFWGNTIYF. The CDR3 DNA reads TGTGCCAGCAGCTTTTGGGGAAACACCATATATTTT. The entire variable domain, with the rest obtained from reference TRBV5-5 and TRBJ1-3, is as follows: DAGVTQSPTHLIKTRGQQVTLRCSPISGHKSVSWYQQVLGQGPQFIFQYYEKEERGRGNFPDRFSARQFPNYSSELNVNALLLGDSALYLCASSFWGNTIYFGEGSWLTVV.

This clonotype was recorded at least ten times. The chain combines TRBV6-5 with TRBJ2-2, with D tentatively TRBD1 (5 bases). Germline CDR1 MNHEY, CDR2 SVGAGI. The germline V and J ends were trimmed by 2 bases and 6 bases, with 10 bases remaining between them. This CDR3 contains 14 residues. The CDR3 here is CASSYMFRAGELFF. The CDR3 DNA reads as TGTGCCAGCAGTTACATGTTCAGGGCCGGGGAGCTGTTTTTT.

This sequence joins TRBV11-2 and TRBJ2-5; D perhaps matches TRBD1 (6 bases). Germline values: CDR1 SGHAT, CDR2 FQNNGV. Trimming stripped 6 bases from V and 5 bases from J, with 28 bases between. This CDR3 has 18 amino acids. CDR3 DNA sequence: TGTGCCAGCAGGCAGAGAACTCCGGCAGGGGCCCTGGTGGAGACCCAGTACTTC. Its protein is CASRQRTPAGALVETQYF.

The chain carries TRBV5-1 and TRBJ2-6; 7 nucleotides agree with TRBD1. CDR1 SGHRS and CDR2 YFSETQ come from the germline V gene. The CDR3 is 18 residues long. V shed 4 bases, J shed 4 bases, and the junction held 14 bases outside the gene matches. The CDR3 coding sequence is TGCGCCAGCAGCCCGGGACAGTTGGGTCTGGGCGGGGCCAACGTCCTGACTTTC. Protein: CASSPGQLGLGGANVLTF.

The gene calls are TRBV21-1 and TRBJ1-1; the D call in the table, TRBD1, was not verified against the DNA. TRBV21-1 is noted as a pseudogene. This CDR3 is built from 17 residues. Here the CDR3 DNA reads TGTGCCGAGCAGTCGGGGCGAGGACAACCTGGAGCGGGGAGAGCTTTCTTT. This sequence encodes CAEQSGRGQPGAGRAFF.

The chain recombines TRBV3-1 with TRBJ2-5; D is unclear. Germline assignment: CDR1 LGHDT and CDR2 YNNKEL (reference sequence). The length of the CDR3 is 14 residues. Trimming removed 5 bases at V and 5 bases at J, with 15 bases between. In DNA form, the CDR3 reads TGTGCCAGCAGCTACCGGACCGGCATTGAGACCCAGTACTTC. Translating gives CASSYRTGIETQYF.

This clonotype showed up many times. The junction differs from germline at one of its ends, possibly a read error. This chain links TRBV7-2 with TRBJ2-5; tentatively, D is TRBD2 (5 bases). In germline, CDR1 is SGHTA, CDR2 FQGNSA. This CDR3 region has 14 residues. CDR3 amino acids: CASSLGGYQETQYF. CDR3 coding DNA: TGCGCCAGCAGCTTGGGCGGGTACCAAGAGACCCAGTACTTC. Supplemented by reference TRBV7-2 and TRBJ2-5, the full variable domain reads GAGVSQSPSNKVTEKGKDVELRCDPISGHTALYWYRQSLGQGLEFLIYFQGNSAPDKSGLPSDRFSAERTGGSVSTLTIQRTQQEDSAVYLCASSLGGYQETQYFGPGTRLLVL.

This clonotype was seen ten or more times. The V gene is TRBV4-1, the J gene TRBJ2-3, with 7 bases that match TRBD2. CDR1 and CDR2 from the germline V gene are MGHRA and YSYEKL. The CDR3 runs 17 residues. The ends lost 0 bases at V and 2 bases at J; junction bases unmatched: 8. The CDR3 is CASSQDRLAETTDTQYF. CDR3 coding DNA: TGCGCCAGCAGCCAAGATCGGCTAGCGGAAACCACAGATACGCAGTATTTT.

The sample holds a few counts of this clonotype. J is TRBJ2-2 and V is TRBV20-1, with 7 nucleotides matching TRBD2. The V segment lost 1 base and the J segment 5 bases; nucleotides outside the gene matches: 4. CDR1 is DFQATT and CDR2 is SNEGSKA in the germline V gene (reference sequence). The CDR3 is made up of 14 amino acids. The CDR3 sequence is CSARGLAGTGELFF. The DNA for the CDR3 is TGCAGTGCTAGAGGACTAGCAGGTACCGGGGAGCTGTTTTTT.

This clonotype appeared many times. V usage is TRBV29-1 and J usage is TRBJ2-1, with 13 bases lining up with TRBD2. The J segment lost 8 bases and the V segment lost 7 bases, leaving 5 bases of the junction unmatched. Germline V gene sequence: CDR1 SQVTM, CDR2 ANQGSEA. This CDR3 has 13 amino acids. DNA of the CDR3: TGCAGCGCTACTAGCGGGGGGGCTGATGAGCAGTTCTTC. Amino acid sequence: CSATSGGADEQFF.

This clonotype has ten or more counts. At one end, the junction sequence differs from germline, possibly due to a read error. This sequence joins TRBV29-1 and TRBJ2-1, with 7 bases identical to TRBD1. This CDR3 has 15 residues. Germline V gives CDR1 SQVTM, CDR2 ANQGSEA. The CDR3 coding sequence is TGCAGCGTCGAATCAGGGGGTAGTAACTACGATGAGCAGTTCTTC. It is translated as CSVESGGSNYDEQFF.

This clonotype showed up just a few times. One junction end disagrees with the germline gene, perhaps due to a read error. DNA of the CDR3: TGTGCCAGCAGCTCCGGGGGGGGGACAGGGATCATCTTC. It is translated as CASSSGGGTGIIF. The V and J genes are TRBV7-6 and TRBJ2-1; D is possibly TRBD1 (9 bases). The CDR3 spans 13 residues. Germline V gene data show CDR1 as SGHVS and CDR2 as FNYEAQ.

This clonotype was detected ten times or more. V usage is TRBV24-1 and J usage is TRBJ2-5; 9 bases are shared with TRBD2. The V gene's germline CDR1 is KGHDR and CDR2 SFDVKD. V was clipped by 4 bases and J by 5 bases; unmatched bases: 7. The CDR3 extends over 15 amino acids. The CDR3 protein is CATSDVAGAWETQYF. The CDR3 bases are TGTGCCACCAGTGACGTAGCGGGGGCTTGGGAGACCCAGTACTTC.

This clonotype appeared many times. The V gene is TRBV12-3 or TRBV12-4, the J gene TRBJ1-4, with D maybe TRBD1 (6 bases). The ends were cut back, 6 bases at V and 6 bases at J, with 11 bases in the middle. The CDR3 covers 13 residues. Here the CDR3 DNA reads TGTGCCAGCAGAGAGGGGACATATGAAAAACTGTTTTTT. Protein sequence: CASREGTYEKLFF.